The clone carrying this T cell receptor (beta chain) was counted only a few times. Its specificity is unknown. The length of the CDR3 is 18 residues. The germline V gene encodes CDR1 SGHKS and CDR2 YYEKEE (reference sequence). V shed 2 bases and J 4 bases; nucleotides not matched to a gene: 10. Sequencing targeted expressed TCRB transcripts, as all isolated RNA had been reverse transcribed. Using immunoSEQ multiplex PCR, the repertoire was profiled, and TCRdb retains in-frame clones only, with some absent. The sample records about 150,000 clones, about 7.9% being singletons. CD45RO/CCR7/CD25/CD127/CD95/CD27 sorting isolated CD4+ naive, central memory, regulatory and stem cell-like memory cells. The sample comes from a study of beta chain features in type 1 diabetes. Study conclusions and caveats: Type 1 diabetes patients had TCRB CDR3s that were shorter (moderately but significantly so) in all four CD4+ subsets.

V is TRBV5-5 and J is TRBJ2-1; TRBD2 aligns across 12 bases. Sequencing was performed on central memory CD4+ T cells from blood. This receptor was obtained from a man younger than 35 with type 1 diabetes. CDR3 sequence: CASSFPGLAGTAYNEQFF. DNA for the CDR3: TGTGCCAGCAGCTTTCCGGGACTAGCGGGTACAGCATACAATGAGCAGTTCTTC.